The sequence of this T cell receptor beta chain was determined in a study of T-cell reconstitution after alpha-beta-depleted transplantation in children. It was with unique molecular identifiers that the TCRbeta library was prepared. TCRdb re-called the PCR reads through MiXCR, storing one row per CDR3 protein. The repertoire holds about 640,000 distinct CDR3 sequences, with roughly 15% as singletons. Sequenced here: PBMCs from the stem cell graft donor, sampled from the stem cell graft. This receptor was taken from a human donor who donated a stem cell graft to a child with acute myeloid leukemia.

The DNA for the CDR3 is TGTGCCAGCAGACAGATAGGGGGCCCAAGGCAAGAGACCCAGTACTTC. The encoded protein is CASRQIGGPRQETQYF. The chain recombines TRBV3-1 with TRBJ2-5; 7 bases line up with TRBD1. In germline, CDR1 is LGHDT, CDR2 YNNKEL (reference sequence). V shed 6 bases and J 2 bases; nucleotides not matched to a gene: 12. The length of the CDR3 is 16 residues.